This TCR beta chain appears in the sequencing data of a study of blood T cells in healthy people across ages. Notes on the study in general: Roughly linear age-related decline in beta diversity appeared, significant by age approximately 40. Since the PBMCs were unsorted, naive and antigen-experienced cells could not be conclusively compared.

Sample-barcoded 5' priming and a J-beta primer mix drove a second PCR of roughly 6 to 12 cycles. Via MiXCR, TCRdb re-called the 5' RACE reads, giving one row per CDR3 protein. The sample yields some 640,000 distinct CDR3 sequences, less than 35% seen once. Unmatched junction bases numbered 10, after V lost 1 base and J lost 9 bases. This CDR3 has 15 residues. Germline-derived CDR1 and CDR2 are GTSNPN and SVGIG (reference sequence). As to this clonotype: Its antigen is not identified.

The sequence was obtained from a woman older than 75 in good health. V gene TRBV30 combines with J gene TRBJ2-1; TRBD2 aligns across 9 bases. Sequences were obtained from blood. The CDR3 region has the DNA TGTGCCTGGAGTGGGGCTAGCGGGGTATTTAGTGAGCAGTTCTTC. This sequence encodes CAWSGASGVFSEQFF. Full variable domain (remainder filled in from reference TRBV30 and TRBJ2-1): SQTIHQWPATLVQPVGSPLSLECTVEGTSNPNLYWYRQAAGRGLQLLFYSVGIGQISSEVPQNLSASRPQDRQFILSSKKLLLSDSGFYLCAWSGASGVFSEQFFGPGTRLTVL.